The clone carrying this TCR beta chain has a handful of counts. Its antigen is undetermined. This sample was taken from a study of beta chain features in type 1 diabetes. About the research overall: Age and gender were similar between patients and healthy donors, as were cell yields. Findings of the study overall: All four CD4+ subsets from Type 1 diabetes patients carried moderately but significantly shorter TCRB CDR3s. Compared to healthy donors, patients appeared to have naive, central memory and Treg TCRB repertoires that were more alike.

Every bit of the isolated RNA underwent reverse transcription, so sequencing read expressed TCRB transcripts. Profiled with immunoSEQ multiplex PCR; TCRdb holds only in-frame clones, not every one. Altogether about 640,000 clones are present, 9.5% to 15% being singletons, with the ten largest covering 0.095% to 0.15%. V shed 0 bases and J 6 bases; nucleotides not matched to a gene: 5. The germline CDR1 and CDR2 sequences are LGHNA and YNFKEQ. The CDR3 is made up of 16 amino acids. Donors contributed one heparinised blood draw apiece, averaging roughly 0.12 L. Stem cell-like memory, regulatory, central memory and naive CD4+ cells were sorted via CD45RO/CCR7/CD25/CD127/CD95/CD27.

The TCR sequence derives from a man aged 25-45 years with type 1 diabetes. What was sequenced was naive CD4+ T cells from blood. This chain uses TRBV4-2 with TRBJ2-2, with TRBD2 matching 9 bases. The CDR3 DNA follows: TGTGCCAGCAGCCAAGAGGGCGCGGGGGGGCCCGGGGAGCTGTTTTTT. Translated, it gives CASSQEGAGGPGELFF.